This T cell receptor beta chain was recovered during a study of beta chain features in type 1 diabetes. The study's findings and limits: In cDNA sequencing, cells with high TCR expression could be over-represented. In every one of the four CD4+ subsets, TCRB CDR3s were moderately but significantly shorter in Type 1 diabetes patients.

As every portion of the isolated RNA was reverse transcribed, the sequencing read expressed TCRB transcripts. Only in-frame clones appear in the TCRdb table, and some are missing; sequencing was by immunoSEQ multiplex PCR. The sample holds hundreds of thousands of clones, roughly 13% seen once. V gave up 3 bases and J gave up 4 bases; unmatched junction bases: 7. CDR3 length equals 15 residues. CDR1 and CDR2 from the germline V gene are MGHDK and SYGVNS. This clone was picked up a small number of times. Its antigen remains unknown. This receptor was identified in a young man in good health. Sequencing was done on a sample of naive CD4+ T cells from blood. The rearrangement uses TRBV25-1 and TRBJ1-2; 8 nucleotides match TRBD1. The CDR3 bases are TGTGCCAGCAGTGAGGGGACAGGCGGACCCTATGGCTACACCTTC. Translated: CASSEGTGGPYGYTF.